This T cell receptor (beta chain) was obtained from a study of T cell changes during pregnancy in multiple sclerosis. A few counts support this clone. Clones were read by immunoSEQ multiplex PCR, and TCRdb kept only the in-frame ones, dropping some. The data contain 15,000 to 20,000 clones, 80% to 90% of them seen just once; the ten biggest clones take up approximately 9.1%. The CDR3 runs 16 residues. Trimming cost V 6 bases and J 5 bases; bases outside gene matches: 10. The germline V gene has CDR1 SGHTA and CDR2 FQGTGA. This chain connects TRBV7-3 to TRBJ2-1, with 10 bases that match TRBD2. Source: CD8+ T cells from peripheral blood mononuclear cells, taken in the second trimester of pregnancy. The TCR sequence derives from a female donor in good health, enrolled as a control in a pregnancy study. CDR3 region: CASRIAGGPLDNEQFF. DNA for the CDR3: TGTGCCAGCAGGATAGCGGGGGGCCCCTTAGACAATGAGCAGTTCTTC.